This T cell receptor beta chain is from a study of CD8 T cells in ankylosing spondylitis. The CDR3 runs 13 residues. V was trimmed by 3 bases and J by 3 bases, leaving 6 bases between them. Study-wide results and limits: Seemingly characteristic of ankylosing spondylitis blood was a TCR beta motif consisting of fewer than 10 highly homologous variants.

MiXCR, applied by TCRdb to the 5' RACE reads, yields one record per CDR3 protein. The sample yields about 110,000 distinct CDR3 sequences, nearly 25% seen once. Points on this clonotype: Its antigen is as yet unknown.

This TCR derives from a male donor with ankylosing spondylitis. Sample: synovial fluid, either unsorted or a sorted T cell fraction (not recorded which). V usage is TRBV12-3 or TRBV12-4 and J usage is TRBJ1-5; no clear D. In DNA, the CDR3 is TGTGCCAGCAGTTTCGGGGACAATCAGCCCCAGCATTTT. Translating it yields CASSFGDNQPQHF.